The clone carrying this TCR beta chain was observed many times. The data were obtained in a study of regulatory T cells in long-lasting Graves disease. The time point denotes: newly diagnosed GD, antithyroid drugs for less than 3 months. Construction of the TCR library relied on RNA isolated from PBMCs. Combining iRepertoire HTBI primers with Arm-PCR of CDR3 regions, the authors built TCR beta libraries. TCRdb called the multiplex PCR reads again in MiXCR, with one record for every CDR3 protein. The sample holds 400,000 to 450,000 distinct CDR3 sequences, about 15% seen once. The same data also contributed to another study, on T cells in Graves' hyperthyroidism and ophthalmopathy. That work contributes: TCR CDR3 regions were first amplified by RT-PCR with HTBI primers. Classification by a 13 V-J model distinguished ophthalmopathy from stable hyperthyroidism. Progression to ophthalmopathy was predicted a median of approximately 6.4 months early.

Sequenced here: peripheral blood mononuclear cells (PBMCs), sampled at new diagnosis, from a patient treated with antithyroid drugs. This TCR came from a woman aged 25-40 years with Graves disease.

Written as DNA, the CDR3 is TGCGCCAGCAGCCACTATTGGGACAGTTCCTACGAGCAGTACTTC. The encoded protein is CASSHYWDSSYEQYF. The chain combines TRBV4-1 with TRBJ2-7, with 7 bases lining up with TRBD1. The germline V gene encodes CDR1 MGHRA and CDR2 YSYEKL. Trimming removed 3 bases from V and 1 base from J; junction bases left unmatched: 6. CDR3 length equals 15 residues.